This T cell receptor (beta chain) originates from a study of T cell responses to AZD1222 COVID-19 vaccine. Study conclusions and caveats: Repertoires were obtained only post-peak T cell response.

On this clone itself: Its antigen is as yet unknown.

Produced via immunoSEQ multiplex PCR; TCRdb's table is partial and in-frame only. The repertoire consists of some 130,000 clones, with about 93% occurring once and the leading ten covering around 5.9%. Here the sequenced sample was peripheral blood, taken on day 0 of AZD1222 vaccination. This sequence was found in an adult in good health.

For the CDR3, the DNA is TGTGCCAGCAGAATTGTACTAGAGGCTTTCTTT. Translating gives CASRIVLEAFF. The chain links TRBV2 to TRBJ1-1; D ambiguous. Trimming took off 6 bases at V and 11 bases at J, with 13 bases between the two ends. The CDR3 runs to 11 residues. Germline values: CDR1 SNHLY, CDR2 FYNNEI.